Listed here are 31 T cell receptor beta chains from one sample, sequenced in a study of Ad26.COV2.S vaccination and SARS-CoV-2 variants. Generated by immunoSEQ multiplex PCR, the TCRdb table keeps only in-frame clones and is missing some. Among around 340,000 clones listed, approximately 86% were seen once. Stated treatment: roughly 20 received Ad26.COV2.S at low or high dose, single or two shots; roughly five received placebo; per-sample allocation not given. On day 63 after the first injection, vaccine and placebo recipients gave samples. This sample comprised peripheral blood, obtained in a trial of Ad26.COV2.S vaccine versus placebo. These receptors were obtained from a person between 18 and 65 years old who received the Ad26.COV2.S COVID-19 vaccine or a placebo.

This clone was counted only a few times. V usage is TRBV9 and J usage is TRBJ1-2, with 7 bases fitting TRBD1. Germline trimming cut 3 bases from V and 4 bases from J; bases unmatched to any gene: 9. Germline CDR1 is SGDLS and CDR2 is YYNGEE. CDR3 size: 15 residues. In nucleotides, the CDR3 is TGTGCCAGCAGCGAACAGGGGACTACGGGCTATGGCTACACCTTC. It translates to CASSEQGTTGYGYTF.

The table lists this clone with a few counts. The J gene is TRBJ1-5, the V gene TRBV6-1; 7 nucleotides match TRBD1. The V gene end was trimmed by 4 bases and the J gene end by 3 bases; junction bases not matched to a gene: 9. The CDR3 covers 16 residues. Germline V CDR1 and CDR2: MNHNS, SASEGT. CDR3 loop: CASSGGTEGSNQPQHF. CDR3 coding DNA: TGTGCCAGCAGTGGAGGGACAGAAGGTTCCAATCAGCCCCAGCATTTT.

The chain combines TRBV24-1 with TRBJ1-1; possibly TRBD1 for D (5 bases). V lost 6 bases and J lost 3, with 10 bases in between. The CDR3 covers 13 residues. In germline, CDR1 is KGHDR, CDR2 SFDVKD. CDR3 loop: CATSPGWDTEAFF. For the CDR3, the DNA is TGTGCCACCAGTCCAGGGTGGGACACTGAAGCTTTCTTT.

The chain joins TRBV7-2 to TRBJ1-4, with no clear D. CDR1 and CDR2 (germline): SGHTA, FQGNSA. V dropped 5 bases and J dropped 0 bases, with 7 bases sitting between them. CDR3 size: 14 residues. The CDR3 protein is CASSVRATNEKLFF. The CDR3 DNA reads TGTGCCAGCAGCGTGAGAGCAACTAATGAAAAACTGTTTTTT.

The chain uses TRBV6-5 and TRBJ1-2; D is unresolved. Germline-derived CDR1 and CDR2 are MNHEY and SVGAGI. The CDR3 extends over 16 amino acids. V lost 0 bases and J lost 5, with 16 bases in between. CDR3 sequence: CASSYSRRSHLYGYTF. In nucleotides, the CDR3 is TGTGCCAGCAGTTACTCGAGGCGTTCGCACCTGTATGGCTACACCTTC.

This clone was seen a handful of times. The rearrangement joins TRBV5-5 to TRBJ2-3; TRBD1 aligns across 7 bases. This CDR3 region has 15 residues. V trimming: 5 bases; J trimming: 3 bases; junction bases outside the gene matches: 9. CDR1 SGHKS and CDR2 YYEKEE come from the germline V gene (reference sequence). The CDR3 sequence is CASSLSGQSTDTQYF. CDR3 DNA sequence: TGTGCCAGCAGTCTATCGGGACAGAGTACAGATACGCAGTATTTT.

V and J are TRBV6-2 or TRBV6-3 and TRBJ2-2, with a possible D match to TRBD1 (6 bases). Looked up from germline, CDR1 is MNHEY and CDR2 is SVGEGT. The CDR3 extends over 16 amino acids. The germline V and J ends were trimmed by 6 bases and 8 bases, with 22 bases remaining between them. The CDR3 DNA follows: TGTGCCAGCAGCCGCCGGGCGGCAGGGGATGGTGGGGAGCTGTTTTTT. Translating it yields CASSRRAAGDGGELFF.

The count of this clone is one. The chain recombines TRBV7-9 with TRBJ2-5; 7 bases match TRBD1. The CDR3 runs to 14 residues. The trim removed 1 base at V and 1 base at J, leaving 0 bases unmatched. Looked up from germline, CDR1 is SEHNR and CDR2 is FQNEAQ (reference sequence). Here the CDR3 DNA reads TGTGCCAGCAGCTTAGAGGGGGCCCAAGAGACCCAGTACTTC. Its protein product is CASSLEGAQETQYF.

This clone was picked up one time. The genes are TRBV5-4 and TRBJ2-4; 10 bases agree with TRBD2. This CDR3 spans 17 amino acids. After removal of 10 bases from V and 2 bases from J, the junction contained 15 bases not matched to a gene. Germline V gene lookup returns CDR1 SGHNT and CDR2 YYREEE (reference sequence). Written as DNA, the CDR3 is TGTGCCGCTGGGGGGCTAGCGGGAGCCACGACCAAAAACATTCAGTACTTC. This gives the protein CAAGGLAGATTKNIQYF.

The chain links TRBV28 to TRBJ2-7; the D gene is possibly TRBD2 (6 bases). V was pared by 4 bases and J by 0 bases, with 25 bases between. The CDR3 is 19 residues long. The V gene's germline CDR1 is MDHEN and CDR2 SYDVKM. The CDR3 region is CASSSLLRGRWSRSYEQYF. CDR3 sequence (DNA): TGTGCCAGCAGTTCCCTCCTCCGGGGGAGATGGTCACGCTCCTACGAGCAGTACTTC.

The chain has TRBV27 and TRBJ2-4; a possible D gene is TRBD2 (6 bases). This CDR3 has 15 residues. From germline, CDR1 is MNHEY and CDR2 SMNVEV (reference sequence). Between the trimmed V and J ends, which lost 2 bases and 0 bases, there was a span of 8 bases. The CDR3 sequence is CASSLRGLAKNIQYF. CDR3 coding DNA: TGTGCCAGCAGTTTACGGGGACTAGCCAAAAACATTCAGTACTTC.

The DNA of the CDR3 is TGTGCCACCAGTGTAGGTAGCAATCAGCCCCAGCATTTT. It encodes CATSVGSNQPQHF. The chain combines TRBV24-1 with TRBJ1-5; D is uncertain. In germline, CDR1 is KGHDR, CDR2 SFDVKD. V was cut by 5 bases and J by 0 bases, with 4 bases left in between. The CDR3 consists of 13 residues.

The CDR3 reads CASSTRTSFNPGELFF. The CDR3 nucleotides read TGTGCCAGCAGCACACGGACTAGCTTCAACCCCGGGGAGCTGTTTTTT. This chain joins TRBV5-4 and TRBJ2-2; 8 nucleotides match TRBD2. The V and J ends lost 4 bases and 6 bases, in that order; junction bases with no gene match: 11. Germline loops: CDR1 SGHNT, CDR2 YYREEE (reference sequence). This CDR3 region has 16 residues.

This clone was found once. V gene TRBV19 combines with J gene TRBJ1-1; D gene unclear. Germline V gives CDR1 LNHDA, CDR2 SQIVND (reference sequence). Trimming took 3 bases from V and 2 from J, leaving 7 bases between them. This CDR3 has 13 amino acids. As DNA, the CDR3 is TGTGCCAGTAGTATCGGGTTTAACACTGAAGCTTTCTTT. It yields the protein CASSIGFNTEAFF.

This clone was recorded once. The chain joins TRBV6-4 to TRBJ2-1, with 13 nucleotides matching TRBD2. The germline CDR1 and CDR2 sequences are MRHNA and SNTAGT. With V trimmed by 6 bases and J by 6 bases, 5 bases remained unmatched. CDR3 length: 15 residues. In nucleotides, the CDR3 is TGTGCCAGCAGCCGGGGGACTAGCGGGACCAATGAGCAGTTCTTC. Amino acid sequence: CASSRGTSGTNEQFF.

This chain joins TRBV3-1 (or the pseudogene TRBV3-2) and TRBJ1-2, with TRBD1 matching 11 bases. There are 16 residues in the CDR3. The ends lost 5 bases at V and 6 bases at J; junction bases unmatched: 11. Germline CDR1 is LGHDT and CDR2 is YNNKEL (reference sequence). CDR3 nucleotides: TGTGCCAGCAGCGAAGGGACAGGGGGTGGTTTCGATGGCTACACCTTC. This codes for CASSEGTGGGFDGYTF.

The V call is TRBV2, the J call TRBJ1-2, with D uncertain. The CDR3 contains 14 residues. V gave up 7 bases and J gave up 6 bases, with 18 bases separating them. Germline V CDR1 and CDR2: SNHLY, FYNNEI. The CDR3 here is CASIPIPLGNGYTF. The DNA for the CDR3 is TGTGCCAGCATTCCCATCCCTTTGGGGAATGGCTACACCTTC.

This clone appeared once. The chain recombines TRBV7-9 with TRBJ1-6; possible D gene TRBD1, 6 bases. The V end was cut by 6 bases, the J end by 10 bases, with 19 bases between. The CDR3 spans 15 residues. The germline V gene encodes CDR1 SEHNR and CDR2 FQNEAQ (reference sequence). The CDR3 reads CASRARKGVESPLHF. CDR3 bases: TGTGCCAGCAGGGCTCGTAAGGGGGTAGAGTCACCCCTCCACTTT.

Only one count was recorded for this clone. This chain joins TRBV24-1 and TRBJ2-3; D possibly corresponds to TRBD2 (7 bases). The CDR3 sequence is 15 residues long. V was shortened by 4 bases and J by 6 bases, with 16 bases between the two germline ends. Germline V gene sequence: CDR1 KGHDR, CDR2 SFDVKD. As DNA, the CDR3 is TGTGCCACCAGTGACCCTGGACGGGGGGCCGATACGCAGTATTTT. Its protein is CATSDPGRGADTQYF.

CDR3 region: CATSRDLGVGQPQHF. CDR3 coding DNA: TGTGCCACCAGCAGAGATTTAGGCGTGGGACAGCCCCAGCATTTT. This chain uses TRBV15 with TRBJ1-5, with D hard to call. Deletions cut 0 bases from V and 7 bases from J, with 13 bases between. The CDR3 spans 15 residues. From germline, CDR1 is LNHNV and CDR2 YYDKDF (reference sequence).

The chain recombines TRBV7-3 with TRBJ2-7; D is unclear. Germline V gene lookup returns CDR1 SGHTA and CDR2 FQGTGA. The CDR3 sequence is 14 residues long. Trimming stripped 0 bases from V and 1 base from J, with 7 bases between. The CDR3 protein is CASSLTARSYEQYF. The CDR3 coding sequence is TGTGCCAGCAGCTTAACGGCCAGATCCTACGAGCAGTACTTC.

The chain recombines TRBV5-4 with TRBJ1-1, with D unresolved. From germline, CDR1 is SGHNT and CDR2 YYREEE (reference sequence). V shed 7 bases and J shed 1 base, with 11 bases lying between them. The CDR3 length is 13 residues. CDR3 DNA sequence: TGTGCCAGCCGAACACCGGGGAACACTGAAGCTTTCTTT. It encodes CASRTPGNTEAFF. Full variable domain (remainder filled in from reference TRBV5-4 and TRBJ1-1): ETGVTQSPTHLIKTRGQQVTLRCSSQSGHNTVSWYQQALGQGPQFIFQYYREEENGRGNFPPRFSGLQFPNYSSELNVNALELDDSALYLCASRTPGNTEAFFGQGTRLTVV.

The chain uses TRBV4-2 and TRBJ2-1; D gene unclear. Trimming took off 1 base at V and 5 bases at J, with 12 bases between the two ends. Germline values: CDR1 LGHNA, CDR2 YNFKEQ. The CDR3 covers 15 residues. In nucleotides, the CDR3 is TGTGCCAGCAGCCAAGGTCCCAGCGAGAACAATGAGCAGTTCTTC. The encoded protein is CASSQGPSENNEQFF.

This chain links TRBV3-1 (or the pseudogene TRBV3-2) with TRBJ1-5; 8 positions match TRBD1. CDR1 LGHDT and CDR2 YNNKEL come from the germline V gene (reference sequence). CDR3 length: 21 amino acids. V dropped 4 bases and J dropped 4; count of bases not matched to a gene: 24. The CDR3 loop is CASSRERPRTGLRYENQPQHF. The DNA of the CDR3 is TGTGCCAGCAGCCGAGAAAGACCTCGGACAGGGCTTAGATACGAAAATCAGCCCCAGCATTTT.

The chain couples TRBV6-5 to TRBJ2-3, with D uncertain. The CDR3 extends over 15 amino acids. The germline V and J ends were trimmed by 8 bases and 6 bases, with 21 bases remaining between them. Germline V gene data show CDR1 as MNHEY and CDR2 as SVGAGI. The CDR3 sequence is CASRTPGYTRDTQYF. As DNA, the CDR3 is TGTGCCAGCCGTACCCCAGGCTATACAAGGGATACGCAGTATTTT.

V gene TRBV2 combines with J gene TRBJ2-2; 8 nucleotides agree with TRBD2. Germline V gene lookup returns CDR1 SNHLY and CDR2 FYNNEI. The CDR3 has 14 residues. The ends lost 8 bases at V and 5 bases at J; junction bases unmatched: 7. CDR3 amino acids: CASGGRLATGELFF. The CDR3 DNA follows: TGTGCCAGCGGAGGGCGACTAGCGACCGGGGAGCTGTTTTTT. Based on the CDR3 plus reference TRBV2 and TRBJ2-2, the full variable domain is EPEVTQTPSHQVTQMGQEVILRCVPISNHLYFYWYRQILGQKVEFLVSFYNNEISEKSEIFDDQFSVERPDGSNFTLKIRSTKLEDSAMYFCASGGRLATGELFFGEGSRLTVL.

The genes are TRBV30 and TRBJ1-5; unclear D gene. Germline CDR1 and CDR2: GTSNPN and SVGIG (reference sequence). There are 15 residues in the CDR3. With 7 bases removed from V and 3 bases from J, the gap between germline ends came to 19 bases. The CDR3 loop reads CASSLKPSLNQPQHF. Written as DNA, the CDR3 is TGTGCCTCCTCCCTAAAACCGTCGCTCAATCAGCCCCAGCATTTT.

The J gene is TRBJ2-2, the V gene TRBV4-2; D call uncertain. This CDR3 spans 16 amino acids. The germline V gene has CDR1 LGHNA and CDR2 YNFKEQ. Trimming cost V 0 bases and J 5 bases, with 13 bases left between them. The CDR3 DNA is TGTGCCAGCAGCCAAGATCCCTCTAGTCCTACCGGGGAGCTGTTTTTT. Translating it yields CASSQDPSSPTGELFF.

The chain joins TRBV18 to TRBJ1-1; D is uncertain. The CDR3 has 14 residues. Deletions cut 5 bases from V and 1 base from J, with 11 bases between. Germline V CDR1 and CDR2: KGHSH, LQKENI. The CDR3 reads CASSEDRTNTEAFF. Here the CDR3 DNA reads TGTGCCAGCTCAGAAGACCGTACGAACACTGAAGCTTTCTTT.

The chain employs TRBV23-1 and TRBJ1-2, with D unclear. TRBV23-1 is reported as an ORF; its role is uncertain. V was cut by 0 bases and J by 4 bases, with 18 bases left in between. The length of the CDR3 is 17 residues. In DNA form, the CDR3 reads TGCGCCAGCAGTCAATCGGCGGGAGGGTGCAAATGCTATGGCTACACCTTC. This sequence encodes CASSQSAGGCKCYGYTF.

This chain joins TRBV5-1 and TRBJ1-5; 8 bases line up with TRBD1. Trimming removed 0 bases from V and 9 bases from J; junction bases left unmatched: 8. The germline gives CDR1 SGHRS, CDR2 YFSETQ. This CDR3 spans 15 amino acids. In DNA, the CDR3 is TGCGCCAGCAGCTTGGGGACAGGGACCGCCGGGCCCCAGCATTTT. It translates to CASSLGTGTAGPQHF.